This T cell receptor (beta chain) was sequenced for a study of T-cell reconstitution after alpha-beta-depleted transplantation in children. Trimming left V 3 bases short and J 7 bases short, with 10 bases between. Germline V gene lookup returns CDR1 DFQATT and CDR2 SNEGSKA (reference sequence). This CDR3 region has 12 residues. This clonotype has just a few counts. During its preparation, the TCRbeta library received unique molecular identifiers. TCRdb ran MiXCR on the PCR reads and lists one entry per CDR3 protein. The sample records approximately 270,000 distinct CDR3 sequences, 9.9% being singletons.

The V and J genes are TRBV20-1 and TRBJ1-5; D uncertain. Sequencing was performed on PBMCs from the stem cell graft donor, taken from the stem cell graft. The clonotype originates from a human donor who donated a stem cell graft to a child with SCID. The CDR3 DNA follows: TGCAGTGCTAGTGGTCTTGAACAGCCCCAGCATTTT. Its protein is CSASGLEQPQHF.